This T cell receptor beta chain is drawn from a study of blood T cell repertoires in COVID-19. The CDR3 length is 13 residues. Germline loops: CDR1 MNHEY, CDR2 SMNVEV (reference sequence). The V and J ends lost 5 bases and 6 bases respectively, with 11 bases between them. The assay was immunoSEQ multiplex PCR, and TCRdb's table has in-frame clones only and misses some. Of almost 250,000 clones listed, about 87% are singletons. The source is a woman aged 45 to 65 who had recovered from COVID-19. J is TRBJ1-5 and V is TRBV27; tentative D call: TRBD1 (5 bases). The sample taken for sequencing was PBMCs or T cells enriched from blood (not recorded which). In DNA, the CDR3 is TGTGCCAGCAGTACCCTTCAGGGTCAGCCCCAGCATTTT. Protein product: CASSTLQGQPQHF.